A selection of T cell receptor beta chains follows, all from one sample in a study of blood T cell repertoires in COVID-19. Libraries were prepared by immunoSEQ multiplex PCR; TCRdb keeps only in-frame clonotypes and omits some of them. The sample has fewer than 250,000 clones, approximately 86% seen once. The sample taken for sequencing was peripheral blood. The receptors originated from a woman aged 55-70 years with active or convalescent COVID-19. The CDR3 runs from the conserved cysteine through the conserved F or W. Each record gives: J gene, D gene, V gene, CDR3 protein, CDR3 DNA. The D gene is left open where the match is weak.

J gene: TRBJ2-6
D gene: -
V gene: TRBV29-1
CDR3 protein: CSVEEEEGASGANVLTF
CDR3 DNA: TGCAGCGTTGAAGAGGAGGAGGGGGCCTCTGGGGCCAACGTCCTGACTTTC

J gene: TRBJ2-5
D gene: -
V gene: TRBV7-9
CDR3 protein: CASSSDRGTQYF
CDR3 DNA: TGTGCCAGCAGCTCCGACCGGGGGACCCAGTACTTC

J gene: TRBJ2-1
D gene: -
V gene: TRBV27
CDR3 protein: CASSLSFGGKGYYNEQFF
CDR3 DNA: TGTGCCAGCAGTTTATCTTTTGGGGGCAAGGGTTACTACAATGAGCAGTTCTTC

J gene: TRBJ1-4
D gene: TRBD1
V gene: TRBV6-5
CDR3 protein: CASSAWTGSNEKLFF
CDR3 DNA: TGTGCCAGCAGCGCCTGGACAGGTTCAAATGAAAAACTGTTTTTT

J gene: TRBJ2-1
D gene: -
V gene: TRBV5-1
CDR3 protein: CASSLPGVGNEQFF
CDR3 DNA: TGCGCCAGCAGCCTCCCGGGGGTCGGGAATGAGCAGTTCTTC

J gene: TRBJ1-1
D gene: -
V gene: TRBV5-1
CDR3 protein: CASSLEAGNTEAFF
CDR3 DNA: TGCGCCAGCAGCTTGGAGGCAGGGAACACTGAAGCTTTCTTT

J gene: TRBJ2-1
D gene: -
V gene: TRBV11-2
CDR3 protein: CASSLASASYNEQFF
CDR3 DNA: TGTGCCAGCAGCTTAGCCAGCGCCTCCTACAATGAGCAGTTCTTC

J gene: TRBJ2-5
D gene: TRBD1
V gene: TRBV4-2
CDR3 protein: CASRQQEGDRQETQYF
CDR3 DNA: TGTGCCAGCAGGCAACAAGAGGGGGACAGACAAGAGACCCAGTACTTC

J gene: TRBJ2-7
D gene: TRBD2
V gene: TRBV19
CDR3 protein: CASSIDLAESSYEQYF
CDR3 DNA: TGTGCCAGTAGTATAGATCTAGCGGAGAGCTCCTACGAGCAGTACTTC

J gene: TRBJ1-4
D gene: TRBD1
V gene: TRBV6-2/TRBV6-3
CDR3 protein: CASSGTVENQFF
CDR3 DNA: TGTGCCAGCAGTGGGACAGTCGAGAATCAGTTTTTT

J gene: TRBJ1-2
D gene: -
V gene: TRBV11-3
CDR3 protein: CASSPTAGVGYTF
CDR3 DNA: TGTGCCAGCAGCCCGACCGCGGGGGTTGGCTACACCTTC

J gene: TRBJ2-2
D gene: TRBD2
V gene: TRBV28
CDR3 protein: CASSLEASGPPRELFF
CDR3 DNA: TGTGCCAGCAGTTTAGAGGCTAGCGGGCCCCCCCGGGAGCTGTTTTTT

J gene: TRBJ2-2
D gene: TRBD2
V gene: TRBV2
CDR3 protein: CASGPGLAINTGELFF
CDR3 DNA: TGTGCCAGCGGGCCGGGACTAGCGATCAACACCGGGGAGCTGTTTTTT

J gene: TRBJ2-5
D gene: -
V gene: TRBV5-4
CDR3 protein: CASSLGPSRGETQYF
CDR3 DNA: TGTGCCAGCAGCTTGGGTCCGAGCCGGGGGGAGACCCAGTACTTC

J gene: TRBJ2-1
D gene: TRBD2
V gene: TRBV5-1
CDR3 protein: CASSSALAGVEQFF
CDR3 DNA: TGCGCCAGCAGCTCGGCTCTAGCGGGAGTTGAGCAGTTCTTC

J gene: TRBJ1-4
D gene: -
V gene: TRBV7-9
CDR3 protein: CASSLSGVPNEKLFF
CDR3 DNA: TGTGCCAGCAGCTTATCGGGGGTGCCTAATGAAAAACTGTTTTTT

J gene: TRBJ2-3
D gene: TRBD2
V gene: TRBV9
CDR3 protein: CASSAFRGGNTDTQYF
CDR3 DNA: TGTGCCAGCAGCGCCTTTCGCGGGGGGAACACAGATACGCAGTATTTT

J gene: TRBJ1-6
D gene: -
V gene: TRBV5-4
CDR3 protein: CASSSGTPAFNSPLHF
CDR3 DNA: TGTGCCAGCAGTTCCGGGACACCGGCGTTCAATTCACCCCTCCACTTT

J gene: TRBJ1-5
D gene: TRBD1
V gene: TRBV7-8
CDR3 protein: CASSFQGAGNQPQHF
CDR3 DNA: TGTGCCAGCAGCTTTCAGGGGGCGGGCAATCAGCCCCAGCATTTT

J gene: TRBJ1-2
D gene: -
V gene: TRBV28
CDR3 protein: CASSLGGDWPYGYTF
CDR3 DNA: TGTGCCAGCAGTTTAGGAGGGGACTGGCCCTATGGCTACACCTTC

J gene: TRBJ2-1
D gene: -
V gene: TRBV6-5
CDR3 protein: CASNPRGGSYNEQFF
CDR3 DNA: TGTGCCAGCAATCCCAGGGGCGGCTCCTACAATGAGCAGTTCTTC

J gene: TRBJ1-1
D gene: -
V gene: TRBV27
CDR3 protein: CASSPNTDEAFF
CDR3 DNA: TGTGCCAGCAGTCCGAACACAGATGAAGCTTTCTTT